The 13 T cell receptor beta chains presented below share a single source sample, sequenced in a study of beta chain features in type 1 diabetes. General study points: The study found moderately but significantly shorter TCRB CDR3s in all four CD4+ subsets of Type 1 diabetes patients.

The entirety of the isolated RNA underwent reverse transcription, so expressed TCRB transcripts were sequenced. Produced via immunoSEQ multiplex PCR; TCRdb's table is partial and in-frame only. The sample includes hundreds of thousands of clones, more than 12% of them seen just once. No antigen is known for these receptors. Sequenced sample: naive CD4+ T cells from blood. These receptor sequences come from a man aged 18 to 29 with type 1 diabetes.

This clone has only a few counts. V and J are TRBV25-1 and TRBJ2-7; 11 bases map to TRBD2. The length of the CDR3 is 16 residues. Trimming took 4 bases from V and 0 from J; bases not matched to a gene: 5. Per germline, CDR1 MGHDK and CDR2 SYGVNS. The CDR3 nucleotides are TGTGCCAGCAGTGCCTCTAGCGGGGGGATCTCCTACGAGCAGTACTTC. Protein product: CASSASSGGISYEQYF.

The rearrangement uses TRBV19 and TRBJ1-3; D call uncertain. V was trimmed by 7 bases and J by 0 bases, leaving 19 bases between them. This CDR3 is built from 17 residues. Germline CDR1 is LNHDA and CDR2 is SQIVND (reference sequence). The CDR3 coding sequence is TGTGCCAGTAACCCTAAGATACTGAAGAACTCTGGAAACACCATATATTTT. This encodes CASNPKILKNSGNTIYF.

CDR3 loop: CASSPAQPGINSSYEQYF. In nucleotides, the CDR3 is TGTGCCAGCAGCCCCGCCCAGCCAGGTATCAATAGCTCCTACGAGCAGTACTTC. The V gene is TRBV7-9, the J gene TRBJ2-7; D gene uncertain. Germline CDR1 SEHNR, CDR2 FQNEAQ (reference sequence). V was cut by 5 bases and J by 0 bases, with 23 bases left in between. This CDR3 has 18 amino acids.

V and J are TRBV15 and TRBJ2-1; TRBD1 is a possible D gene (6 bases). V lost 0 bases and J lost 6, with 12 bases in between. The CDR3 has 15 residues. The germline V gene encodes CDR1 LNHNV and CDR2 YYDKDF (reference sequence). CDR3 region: CATSRERGRSNEQFF. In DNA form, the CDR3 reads TGTGCCACCAGCAGAGAAAGGGGGAGAAGCAATGAGCAGTTCTTC.

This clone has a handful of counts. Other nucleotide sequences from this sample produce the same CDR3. The CDR3 DNA reads TGTGCCAGCTCACCTAATACAGATACGCAGTATTTT. It codes for CASSPNTDTQYF. The genes are TRBV18 and TRBJ2-3; D is ambiguous. CDR3 length equals 12 residues. With 3 bases removed from V and 3 bases from J, the gap between germline ends came to 4 bases. In germline, CDR1 is KGHSH, CDR2 LQKENI.

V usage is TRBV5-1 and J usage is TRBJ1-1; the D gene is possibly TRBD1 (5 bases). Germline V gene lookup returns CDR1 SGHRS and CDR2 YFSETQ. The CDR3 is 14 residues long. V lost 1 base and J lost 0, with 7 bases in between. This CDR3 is CASSLYRLNTEAFF. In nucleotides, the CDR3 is TGCGCCAGCAGCTTGTACAGGTTGAACACTGAAGCTTTCTTT.

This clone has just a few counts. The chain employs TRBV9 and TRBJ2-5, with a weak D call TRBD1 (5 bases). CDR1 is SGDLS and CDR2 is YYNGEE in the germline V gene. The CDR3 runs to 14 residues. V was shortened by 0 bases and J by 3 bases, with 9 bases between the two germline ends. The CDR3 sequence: CASSVGPREETQYF. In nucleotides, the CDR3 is TGTGCCAGCAGCGTAGGTCCCAGGGAAGAGACCCAGTACTTC. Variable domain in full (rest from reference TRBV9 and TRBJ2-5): DSGVTQTPKHLITATGQRVTLRCSPRSGDLSVYWYQQSLDQGLQFLIQYYNGEERAKGNILERFSAQQFPDLHSELNLSSLELGDSALYFCASSVGPREETQYFGPGTRLLVL.

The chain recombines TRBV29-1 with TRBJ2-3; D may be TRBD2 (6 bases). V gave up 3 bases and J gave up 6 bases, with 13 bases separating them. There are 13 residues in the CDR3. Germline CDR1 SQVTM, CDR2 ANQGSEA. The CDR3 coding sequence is TGCAGCGTTGAGGTAGGAGGAGGGGATACGCAGTATTTT. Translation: CSVEVGGGDTQYF.

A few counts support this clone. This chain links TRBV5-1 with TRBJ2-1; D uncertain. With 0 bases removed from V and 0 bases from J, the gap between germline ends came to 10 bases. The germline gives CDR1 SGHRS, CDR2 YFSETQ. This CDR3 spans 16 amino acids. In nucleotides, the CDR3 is TGCGCCAGCAGCTTGGAGTGGCGGAGCTCCTACAATGAGCAGTTCTTC. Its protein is CASSLEWRSSYNEQFF. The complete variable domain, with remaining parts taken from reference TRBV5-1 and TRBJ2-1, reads KAGVTQTPRYLIKTRGQQVTLSCSPISGHRSVSWYQQTPGQGLQFLFEYFSETQRNKGNFPGRFSGRQFSNSRSEMNVSTLELGDSALYLCASSLEWRSSYNEQFFGPGTRLTVL.

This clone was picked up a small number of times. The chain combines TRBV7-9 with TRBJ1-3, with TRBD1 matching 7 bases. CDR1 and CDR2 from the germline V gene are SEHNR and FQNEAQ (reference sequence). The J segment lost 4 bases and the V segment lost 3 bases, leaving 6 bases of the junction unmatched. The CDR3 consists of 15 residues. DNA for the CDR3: TGTGCCAGCAGCTTGAGGGGGCTCCCAGGAAACACCATATATTTT. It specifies CASSLRGLPGNTIYF.

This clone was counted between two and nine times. CDR3 nucleotide sequence: TGTGCCAGCAGCTTAGCCTCCAGCGGAAACACCGGGGAGCTGTTTTTT. Protein product: CASSLASSGNTGELFF. The J gene is TRBJ2-2, the V gene TRBV7-2; TRBD2 is a possible D gene (5 bases). CDR1 is SGHTA, CDR2 FQGNSA, per germline. The CDR3 is 16 residues long. Trimming removed 0 bases from V and 2 bases from J, with 10 bases in between.

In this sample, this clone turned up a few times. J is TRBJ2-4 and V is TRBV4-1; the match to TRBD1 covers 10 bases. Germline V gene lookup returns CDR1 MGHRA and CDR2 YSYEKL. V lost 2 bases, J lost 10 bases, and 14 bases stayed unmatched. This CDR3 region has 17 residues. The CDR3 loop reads CASSQQPPRDRGNIQYF. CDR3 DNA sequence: TGCGCCAGCAGCCAACAACCTCCCCGGGACAGGGGAAATATTCAGTACTTC.

The CDR3 protein is CASSRQGTLQETQYF. The CDR3 DNA is TGTGCCAGCTCCCGACAGGGGACCCTCCAAGAGACCCAGTACTTC. The V and J genes are TRBV18 and TRBJ2-5, with 8 bases matching TRBD1. The CDR3 consists of 15 residues. The V gene end was trimmed by 6 bases and the J gene end by 1 base; junction bases not matched to a gene: 7. Germline values: CDR1 KGHSH, CDR2 LQKENI.